Following are 31 T cell receptor beta chains from one sample sequenced in a study of control samples from healthy donors and cancer patients. TCRdb's table, derived via immunoSEQ multiplex PCR, lists solely in-frame clones and lacks some. Among about 130,000 clones listed, about 92% were seen once. Material for sequencing was PBMCs. These receptors were taken from a man aged 50 to 59 with head and neck cancer.

This rearrangement joins TRBV7-2 to TRBJ2-4; no clear D. CDR1 SGHTA and CDR2 FQGNSA come from the germline V gene. The CDR3 is 15 amino acids. The V end was cut by 5 bases, the J end by 5 bases, with 16 bases between. The CDR3 here is CASSPSVARENIQYF. Written as DNA, the CDR3 is TGTGCCAGCAGCCCCTCCGTGGCGCGCGAAAACATTCAGTACTTC.

The rearrangement uses TRBV6-5 and TRBJ2-5; TRBD1 matches at 7 bases. Germline loops: CDR1 MNHEY, CDR2 SVGAGI. V lost 6 bases and J lost 1; bases outside the gene matches: 5. The CDR3 runs to 14 residues. CDR3 loop: CASRQGLLQETQYF. The CDR3 DNA is TGTGCCAGCAGACAGGGGCTCCTCCAAGAGACCCAGTACTTC.

The rearrangement joins TRBV12-3 or TRBV12-4 to TRBJ2-3; a possible D gene is TRBD1 (5 bases). This CDR3 region has 13 residues. The ends were cut back, 6 bases at V and 4 bases at J, with 11 bases in the middle. The CDR3: CASRTSGSDTQYF. For the CDR3, the DNA is TGTGCCAGCAGGACTTCAGGGTCAGATACGCAGTATTTT.

The genes are TRBV18 and TRBJ2-2, with 9 nucleotides matching TRBD1. From germline, CDR1 is KGHSH and CDR2 LQKENI. The CDR3 runs 16 residues. V was clipped by 5 bases and J by 5 bases; unmatched bases: 9. CDR3 residues: CASSTWTGEETGELFF. The CDR3 region has the DNA TGTGCCAGCTCAACCTGGACAGGGGAGGAGACCGGGGAGCTGTTTTTT.

The genes are TRBV18 and TRBJ1-2; weak D call: TRBD1 (5 bases). The CDR3 has 12 residues. V was shortened by 3 bases and J by 7 bases, with 9 bases between the two germline ends. Germline V gene sequence: CDR1 KGHSH, CDR2 LQKENI. The CDR3 loop is CASSPAGGGYTF. The CDR3 DNA sequence: TGTGCCAGCTCACCCGCGGGGGGTGGCTACACCTTC.

The chain's CDR3 is CASSKTSGGARETQYF. DNA for the CDR3: TGTGCCAGCAGCAAAACTAGCGGGGGGGCCAGGGAGACCCAGTACTTC. This rearrangement joins TRBV7-2 to TRBJ2-5; 13 nucleotides line up with TRBD2. Losses at the gene ends were 5 bases for V and 5 bases for J; bases not matched to a gene: 8. The CDR3 is 16 amino acids. From germline, CDR1 is SGHTA and CDR2 FQGNSA. Full variable domain (rest looked up from reference TRBV7-2 and TRBJ2-5): GAGVSQSPSNKVTEKGKDVELRCDPISGHTALYWYRQSLGQGLEFLIYFQGNSAPDKSGLPSDRFSAERTGGSVSTLTIQRTQQEDSAVYLCASSKTSGGARETQYFGPGTRLLVL.

The genes are TRBV6-2 or TRBV6-3 and TRBJ1-1; TRBD1 aligns across 8 bases. CDR1 and CDR2 (germline): MNHEY, SVGEGT. J lost 1 base, V lost 1 base, and 2 bases had no gene match. This CDR3 comprises 15 residues. CDR3 nucleotides: TGTGCCAGCAGTTACTGGACAGGGTGGAACACTGAAGCTTTCTTT. Its translation is CASSYWTGWNTEAFF.

CDR3 bases: TGTGCCAGCAGTCTAGGAAGACAGGGCGGCTACACCTTC. Translation: CASSLGRQGGYTF. The rearrangement uses TRBV7-2 and TRBJ1-2, with 7 bases aligning to TRBD1. Trimming removed 6 bases from V and 8 bases from J; junction bases left unmatched: 9. CDR3 length: 13 residues. Germline values: CDR1 SGHTA, CDR2 FQGNSA.

The chain uses TRBV30 and TRBJ1-2; D unclear. The length of the CDR3 is 12 residues. V lost 0 bases, J lost 3 bases, and 5 bases lay in between. The germline gives CDR1 GTSNPN, CDR2 SVGIG (reference sequence). The CDR3 sequence is CAWSVQYYGYTF. DNA for the CDR3: TGTGCCTGGAGTGTACAGTACTATGGCTACACCTTC. Complete variable domain (other parts from reference TRBV30 and TRBJ1-2): SQTIHQWPATLVQPVGSPLSLECTVEGTSNPNLYWYRQAAGRGLQLLFYSVGIGQISSEVPQNLSASRPQDRQFILSSKKLLLSDSGFYLCAWSVQYYGYTFGSGTRLTVV.

The chain is built from TRBV27 and TRBJ2-1; D is ambiguous. V lost 3 bases and J lost 2, with 5 bases in between. The germline gives CDR1 MNHEY, CDR2 SMNVEV (reference sequence). The CDR3 length is 13 residues. The CDR3 loop is CASSFWPYNEQFF. Here the CDR3 DNA reads TGTGCCAGCAGTTTCTGGCCCTACAATGAGCAGTTCTTC.

This clone was found a few times. The gene calls are TRBV11-2 and TRBJ1-1; D is perhaps TRBD1 (5 bases). The CDR3 is made up of 15 amino acids. V lost 3 bases, J lost 4 bases, and 15 bases lay in between. Germline-derived CDR1 and CDR2 are SGHAT and FQNNGV. CDR3 coding DNA: TGTGCCAGCAGCTTTGGGAGGGGCGCGGGCACTGAAGCTTTCTTT. This sequence encodes CASSFGRGAGTEAFF. Full variable domain (remainder filled in from reference TRBV11-2 and TRBJ1-1): EAGVAQSPRYKIIEKRQSVAFWCNPISGHATLYWYQQILGQGPKLLIQFQNNGVVDDSQLPKDRFSAERLKGVDSTLKIQPAKLEDSAVYLCASSFGRGAGTEAFFGQGTRLTVV.

The V gene is TRBV9, the J gene TRBJ2-2; 10 positions match TRBD1. V lost 3 bases and J lost 6; bases outside the gene matches: 5. Germline V lookup: CDR1 SGDLS, CDR2 YYNGEE. The CDR3 covers 15 residues. The CDR3 sequence: CASSATGGKAGELFF. DNA for the CDR3: TGTGCCAGCAGCGCGACAGGGGGCAAGGCCGGGGAGCTGTTTTTT.

The chain joins TRBV9 to TRBJ1-2; D gene unclear. Trimming stripped 0 bases from V and 0 bases from J, with 3 bases between. The V gene's germline CDR1 is SGDLS and CDR2 YYNGEE. The CDR3 has 13 residues. The CDR3 sequence: CASSVVPNYGYTF. In DNA, the CDR3 is TGTGCCAGCAGCGTAGTACCTAACTATGGCTACACCTTC.

This clone has only one observation. This chain connects TRBV7-6 to TRBJ1-4; D is undetermined. V shed 3 bases and J shed 8 bases, with 10 bases lying between them. This CDR3 is built from 13 residues. In germline, CDR1 is SGHVS, CDR2 FNYEAQ. CDR3 bases: TGTGCCAGCAGCTTGGAGATGAGGGAAAAACTGTTTTTT. Amino acid sequence: CASSLEMREKLFF.

The chain recombines TRBV28 with TRBJ1-6; TRBD1 agrees at 8 bases. V dropped 6 bases and J dropped 3; count of bases not matched to a gene: 1. The V gene's germline CDR1 is MDHEN and CDR2 SYDVKM. The CDR3 length is 14 residues. CDR3 protein: CASRTGVYNSPLHF. The CDR3 bases are TGTGCCAGCAGGACAGGGGTCTATAATTCACCCCTCCACTTT.

The chain links TRBV9 to TRBJ1-1, with 7 bases matching TRBD1. After removal of 3 bases from V and 3 bases from J, the junction contained 5 bases not matched to a gene. The germline V gene encodes CDR1 SGDLS and CDR2 YYNGEE. The length of the CDR3 is 14 residues. The chain's CDR3 is CASSGRGRDTEAFF. The CDR3 DNA reads as TGTGCCAGCAGCGGGAGGGGGCGAGACACTGAAGCTTTCTTT. The full variable domain, in which reference TRBV9 and TRBJ1-1 provide the parts outside the CDR3, is DSGVTQTPKHLITATGQRVTLRCSPRSGDLSVYWYQQSLDQGLQFLIQYYNGEERAKGNILERFSAQQFPDLHSELNLSSLELGDSALYFCASSGRGRDTEAFFGQGTRLTVV.

This chain joins TRBV5-6 and TRBJ2-2; possible D gene TRBD2, 6 bases. The V and J ends lost 0 bases and 6 bases respectively, with 15 bases between them. Germline-derived CDR1 and CDR2 are SGHDT and YYEEEE. The CDR3 sequence is 16 residues long. CDR3 region: CASSLAGTEVAGELFF. The CDR3 coding sequence is TGTGCCAGCAGCTTGGCCGGGACTGAGGTCGCCGGGGAGCTGTTTTTT.

The count of this clone is one. The chain combines TRBV7-2 with TRBJ2-3; D unresolved. CDR1 is SGHTA, CDR2 FQGNSA, per germline. This CDR3 has 14 amino acids. Trimming took off 2 bases at V and 6 bases at J, with 12 bases between the two ends. CDR3 nucleotides: TGTGCCAGCAGCTTAAGCGCCCAGGCGGATACGCAGTATTTT. Its protein product is CASSLSAQADTQYF.

The chain couples TRBV7-9 to TRBJ1-4, with D possibly TRBD1 on 6 matching bases. Germline V CDR1 and CDR2: SEHNR, FQNEAQ (reference sequence). V lost 2 bases and J lost 5, with 12 bases in between. CDR3 length: 15 residues. In nucleotides, the CDR3 is TGTGCCAGCAGCTTAATGGGACAACTAAATGAAAAACTGTTTTTT. This sequence encodes CASSLMGQLNEKLFF.

The chain combines TRBV7-3 with TRBJ2-6; D is unclear. The germline CDR1 and CDR2 sequences are SGHTA and FQGTGA. Trimming removed 2 bases at V and 0 bases at J, with 5 bases between. The CDR3 contains 15 residues. CDR3 loop: CASSLVSSGANVLTF. CDR3 DNA: TGTGCCAGCAGCTTAGTGAGCTCTGGGGCCAACGTCCTGACTTTC.

The chain is built from TRBV3-1 (or the pseudogene TRBV3-2) and TRBJ2-7, with 10 positions matching TRBD1. This CDR3 is built from 16 residues. CDR1 is LGHDT and CDR2 is YNNKEL in the germline V gene (reference sequence). Trimming removed 1 base from V and 4 bases from J; junction bases left unmatched: 7. The CDR3 spells CASSQGPPGQGYEQYF. The CDR3 nucleotides are TGTGCCAGCAGCCAAGGGCCCCCGGGACAGGGGTACGAGCAGTACTTC.

This chain joins TRBV6-5 and TRBJ2-7; tentative D call: TRBD1 (5 bases). Looked up from germline, CDR1 is MNHEY and CDR2 is SVGAGI. The CDR3 consists of 14 residues. Trimming removed 6 bases at V and 5 bases at J, with 17 bases between. The DNA for the CDR3 is TGTGCCAGCAGACGACTGCGTCTCAGGGACGAGCAGTACTTC. This gives the protein CASRRLRLRDEQYF.

The gene calls are TRBV5-1 and TRBJ2-6; the D gene could be TRBD1 or TRBD2 (5 bases each). CDR3 length: 18 residues. Germline V gives CDR1 SGHRS, CDR2 YFSETQ. V lost 1 base and J lost 1, with 15 bases in between. CDR3 coding DNA: TGCGCCAGCAGCTTGCGGGGCACAACCGAATCTGGGGCCAACGTCCTGACTTTC. Protein sequence: CASSLRGTTESGANVLTF.

The V and J genes are TRBV2 and TRBJ2-7; D perhaps matches TRBD1 (6 bases). This CDR3 comprises 16 residues. V dropped 10 bases and J dropped 6 bases, with 28 bases sitting between them. CDR1 and CDR2 from the germline V gene are SNHLY and FYNNEI. DNA for the CDR3: TGTGCCACTGTTCGCGAAATGGCAGGGGAGAGAGGCGAGCAGTACTTC. Amino acids: CATVREMAGERGEQYF.

Worth noting for this clone: This same CDR3 is encoded by further DNA sequences in the sample. The rearrangement links TRBV9 to TRBJ2-2; 8 nucleotides align to TRBD2. The germline V gene has CDR1 SGDLS and CDR2 YYNGEE. Trimming took 3 bases from V and 3 from J; bases not matched to a gene: 10. This CDR3 is 17 amino acids long. CDR3 residues: CASSGQISGADTGELFF. The CDR3 DNA sequence: TGTGCCAGCAGCGGACAAATTAGCGGGGCTGACACCGGGGAGCTGTTTTTT.

The V call is TRBV19, the J call TRBJ1-1, with D possibly being TRBD1 (5 bases). The CDR3 is 15 residues long. The V gene lost 4 bases and the J gene lost 0 bases, with 12 bases spanning the gap. In germline, CDR1 is LNHDA, CDR2 SQIVND (reference sequence). The CDR3 bases are TGTGCCAGTAGTAAGACAGTCACGGTGAACACTGAAGCTTTCTTT. Encoded protein: CASSKTVTVNTEAFF.

This clone has a handful of counts. The chain links TRBV20-1 to TRBJ2-5, with 8 bases matching TRBD1. Germline-derived CDR1 and CDR2 are DFQATT and SNEGSKA (reference sequence). The CDR3 length is 14 residues. V shed 3 bases and J 4 bases; nucleotides not matched to a gene: 7. The CDR3 DNA sequence: TGCAGTGCTAGTACGAACAGGGGGTTAGAGACCCAGTACTTC. This encodes CSASTNRGLETQYF.

V usage is TRBV4-1 and J usage is TRBJ1-4; 7 positions match TRBD1. Germline values: CDR1 MGHRA, CDR2 YSYEKL. The CDR3 length is 15 residues. The V gene end was trimmed by 3 bases and the J gene end by 5 bases; junction bases not matched to a gene: 6. The CDR3 DNA follows: TGCGCCAGCAGCCATACCGGGACAGTGAATGAAAAACTGTTTTTT. Its protein product is CASSHTGTVNEKLFF.

This clone is a singleton in its sample. The J gene is TRBJ2-3, the V gene TRBV24-1; TRBD2 matches 9 bases. Germline CDR1 is KGHDR and CDR2 is SFDVKD. The CDR3 has 19 residues. The J segment lost 4 bases and the V segment lost 3 bases, leaving 16 bases of the junction unmatched. The CDR3 DNA reads as TGTGCCACCAGTGATCCCTCATCGGGTGGCGGGGGGGCCTCAGATACGCAGTATTTT. As protein: CATSDPSSGGGGASDTQYF.

This chain connects TRBV19 to TRBJ2-7; 7 bases are a match to TRBD1. Germline V CDR1 and CDR2: LNHDA, SQIVND (reference sequence). V lost 5 bases to trimming and J lost 1 base; unmatched junction nucleotides: 2. The CDR3 has 13 residues. The DNA for the CDR3 is TGTGCCAGTAGTTGGACAGGATCCTACGAGCAGTACTTC. Protein product: CASSWTGSYEQYF.

The chain joins TRBV7-6 to TRBJ2-3; D might be TRBD2 (7 bases). Germline values: CDR1 SGHVS, CDR2 FNYEAQ. The CDR3 length is 17 residues. Trimming removed 4 bases at V and 3 bases at J, with 20 bases between. The CDR3 protein is CASSSPRPRGATDTQYF. In DNA, the CDR3 is TGTGCCAGCAGCTCCCCGAGGCCCCGGGGGGCTACAGATACGCAGTATTTT.